Shown below are 14 T cell receptor beta chains from a single sample sequenced in a study of cytomegalovirus exposure and HLA in healthy donors. The PCR ran on 60 Vbeta and 13 Jbeta primers. This table comes from immunoSEQ multiplex PCR, and its TCRdb copy is limited to in-frame clones, with some not included. The table lists about 200,000 clones, about 83% of them singletons, with roughly a sixth in the top ten. Sequenced input: PBMCs. These receptors all come from a man in his forties in good health and CMV-seronegative.

Regarding this clone: Relative to the germline gene, one junction end is altered; a read error may explain this. This chain uses TRBV9 with TRBJ2-5; the D gene is possibly TRBD2 (6 bases). The CDR3 covers 15 residues. The germline V gene has CDR1 SGDLS and CDR2 YYNGEE. The CDR3 DNA is TGTGCCGGCAGCGTAGGGCAGGGAGGATTAGAGACCCAGTACTTC. Protein: CAGSVGQGGLETQYF.

This clone appeared a few times. The V gene is TRBV30, the J gene TRBJ2-1; weak D call: TRBD1 (5 bases). The ends were cut back, 4 bases at V and 6 bases at J, with 16 bases in the middle. The CDR3 is 14 amino acids. Germline V gene data show CDR1 as GTSNPN and CDR2 as SVGIG (reference sequence). CDR3 amino acids: CAWNSKGFINEQFF. CDR3 bases: TGTGCCTGGAACTCCAAGGGGTTTATCAATGAGCAGTTCTTC.

A single count supports this clone. The chain carries TRBV2 and TRBJ2-7, with D possibly matching TRBD1 (6 bases). The CDR3 loop spans 15 amino acids. The germline V gene has CDR1 SNHLY and CDR2 FYNNEI. Trimming left V 1 base short and J 5 bases short, with 15 bases between. The CDR3 sequence is CASSEGVQGVHEQYF. CDR3 nucleotide sequence: TGTGCCAGCAGTGAAGGGGTACAGGGAGTCCACGAGCAGTACTTC.

The chain carries TRBV7-9 and TRBJ2-1; D may be TRBD2 (5 bases). Trimming cost V 3 bases and J 5 bases, with 14 bases left between them. The germline CDR1 and CDR2 sequences are SEHNR and FQNEAQ (reference sequence). The CDR3 is 15 residues long. The CDR3 sequence: CASSFPSLANNEQFF. The CDR3 DNA follows: TGTGCCAGCAGCTTCCCTTCCCTAGCTAACAATGAGCAGTTCTTC.

This clone was detected once. This chain connects TRBV10-1 to TRBJ2-1; 12 nucleotides align to TRBD2. V dropped 2 bases and J dropped 13; count of bases not matched to a gene: 6. The germline V gene has CDR1 WNHNN and CDR2 SYGVQD (reference sequence). The CDR3 consists of 14 residues. The CDR3 DNA is TGCGCCAGCAGTGAGGAGGCTAGCGGGAGGGCACAGTTCTTC. It encodes CASSEEASGRAQFF.

V gene TRBV28 combines with J gene TRBJ1-5; 8 nucleotides align to TRBD1. V was clipped by 5 bases and J by 5 bases; unmatched bases: 11. Germline values: CDR1 MDHEN, CDR2 SYDVKM. CDR3 length: 16 amino acids. CDR3 nucleotide sequence: TGTGCCAGCAGTGTCTATAGGACAGGGAGAGATCAGCCCCAGCATTTT. It translates to CASSVYRTGRDQPQHF.

This chain links TRBV7-6 with TRBJ2-5; D is ambiguous. The length of the CDR3 is 11 residues. Trimming removed 5 bases from V and 5 bases from J, with 6 bases in between. Germline CDR1 is SGHVS and CDR2 is FNYEAQ. The CDR3 is CASSQRETQYF. CDR3 nucleotides: TGTGCCAGCAGCCAGAGGGAGACCCAGTACTTC. Using reference TRBV7-6 and TRBJ2-5 for the parts outside the CDR3, the full variable domain is GAGVSQSPRYKVTKRGQDVALRCDPISGHVSLYWYRQALGQGPEFLTYFNYEAQQDKSGLPNDRFSAERPEGSISTLTIQRTEQRDSAMYRCASSQRETQYFGPGTRLLVL.

V is TRBV19 and J is TRBJ2-3; the D gene is possibly TRBD2 (6 bases). Trimming left V 5 bases short and J 5 bases short, with 23 bases between. Per germline, CDR1 LNHDA and CDR2 SQIVND (reference sequence). CDR3 length: 17 amino acids. This chain's CDR3 is CASSPSQSGGYGDTQYF. As DNA, the CDR3 is TGTGCCAGTAGTCCTTCTCAGTCAGGAGGGTATGGAGATACGCAGTATTTT.

The J gene is TRBJ2-7, the V gene TRBV28; 9 bases align to TRBD1. The V gene end was trimmed by 3 bases and the J gene end by 6 bases; junction bases not matched to a gene: 9. This CDR3 is built from 15 residues. The germline V gene has CDR1 MDHEN and CDR2 SYDVKM. The CDR3 coding sequence is TGTGCCAGCAGTTTTGGGGACAGGGAGGGAGGCGAGCAGTACTTC. This translates into CASSFGDREGGEQYF.

V usage is TRBV7-8 and J usage is TRBJ2-1; tentatively, D is TRBD1 (5 bases). Germline V gene lookup returns CDR1 SGHVS and CDR2 FQNEAQ. The CDR3 length is 13 residues. The germline V and J ends were trimmed by 1 base and 8 bases, with 9 bases remaining between them. The CDR3 bases are TGTGCCAGCAGCTTAGGGGGCAGGGATGAGCAGTTCTTC. It translates to CASSLGGRDEQFF.

V usage is TRBV7-3 and J usage is TRBJ1-3, with D possibly TRBD1 on 5 matching bases. CDR1 and CDR2 (germline): SGHTA, FQGTGA. CDR3 length: 16 amino acids. The V end was cut by 1 base, the J end by 2 bases, with 12 bases between. DNA for the CDR3: TGTGCCAGCAGCTTAAGCTCAGGGTTTGCTGGAAACACCATATATTTT. Encoded protein: CASSLSSGFAGNTIYF.

The genes are TRBV4-1 and TRBJ2-2; the D is unclear. The CDR3 contains 16 residues. V shed 6 bases and J shed 3 bases, with 17 bases lying between them. Germline V gives CDR1 MGHRA, CDR2 YSYEKL. The CDR3 DNA reads TGCGCCAGCAGTGAAGAGAGCAGACTCTACACCGGGGAGCTGTTTTTT. Its protein is CASSEESRLYTGELFF.

V and J are TRBV11-1 and TRBJ1-1; 7 bases map to TRBD1. Germline CDR1 reads SGHAT; CDR2 reads FQDESV (reference sequence). CDR3 length equals 14 residues. Trimming at V came to 4 bases and at J to 1 base, leaving 3 bases not matched to a gene. The CDR3 reads CASSSGQRNTEAFF. CDR3 nucleotides: TGTGCCAGCAGCTCGGGACAGCGGAACACTGAAGCTTTCTTT.

This clone was observed a single time. The chain employs TRBV19 and TRBJ2-7; 10 nucleotides line up with TRBD1. V lost 4 bases to trimming and J lost 5 bases; unmatched junction nucleotides: 5. Germline V lookup: CDR1 LNHDA, CDR2 SQIVND (reference sequence). This CDR3 spans 14 amino acids. The chain's CDR3 is CASSTLGTGDEQYF. In nucleotides, the CDR3 is TGTGCCAGTAGTACATTGGGGACAGGGGACGAGCAGTACTTC.